The rows below give T cell receptor beta chains drawn from one sample of a study of blood T cells in healthy people across ages. TCRdb re-called the 5' RACE reads through MiXCR, storing one row per CDR3 protein. The repertoire holds approximately 1.5 million distinct CDR3 sequences, with less than 45% as singletons. Sequencing used blood. Receptor source: a woman aged 18-35 years in good health. The CDR3 runs from the conserved cysteine through the conserved F or W. Each record gives: D gene, V gene, J gene, clone size, CDR3 length, CDR3 DNA, CDR3 protein. D genes are given only for firm matches. Size tells how often a clone was seen (once, few, many) or the class of an expanded clone, and some rows leave it out.

d_gene: -
v_gene: TRBV10-3
j_gene: TRBJ2-1
abundance: once
len: 14
CDR3nt: TGTGCCATCAGTTACCGGGACACCCAAGAGACCCAGTTCTTC
CDR3aa: CAISYRDTQETQFF

d_gene: -
v_gene: TRBV2
j_gene: TRBJ1-4
abundance: -
len: 14
CDR3nt: TGTGCCAGCAGTGAATCGCACAGGGAGGGGAAACTGTTTTTT
CDR3aa: CASSESHREGKLFF

d_gene: -
v_gene: TRBV30
j_gene: TRBJ1-4
abundance: -
len: 16
CDR3nt: TGTGCCTGGAGCGCGGGTAGCCCGGGATCTAATGAAAAACTGTTTTTT
CDR3aa: CAWSAGSPGSNEKLFF

d_gene: -
v_gene: TRBV6-6
j_gene: TRBJ1-1
abundance: -
len: 13
CDR3nt: TGTGCCAGCAGGGCGGGGCAAAACACTGAAGCTTTCTTT
CDR3aa: CASRAGQNTEAFF

d_gene: TRBD1
v_gene: TRBV2
j_gene: TRBJ1-2
abundance: few
len: 16
CDR3nt: TGTGCCAGCAATCAAATCACGGGACAGGGGGCCGACGGCTACACCTTC
CDR3aa: CASNQITGQGADGYTF

d_gene: -
v_gene: TRBV6-2/TRBV6-3
j_gene: TRBJ1-5
abundance: few
len: 14
CDR3nt: TGTGCCAGCAGTTTTCGCGGAAAAGATCAGCCCCAGCATTTT
CDR3aa: CASSFRGKDQPQHF

d_gene: -
v_gene: TRBV14
j_gene: TRBJ1-1
abundance: -
len: 18
CDR3nt: TGTGCCAGCAGCCAAGATTGGCAAGGGGGAGGTCGGCTCACTGAAGCTTTCTTT
CDR3aa: CASSQDWQGGGRLTEAFF

d_gene: -
v_gene: TRBV4-2
j_gene: TRBJ1-6
abundance: -
len: 15
CDR3nt: TGTGCCAGCAGCCAAGATTTGGGGTTTAATTCACCCCACCACTTT
CDR3aa: CASSQDLGFNSPHHF

d_gene: TRBD1
v_gene: TRBV7-2
j_gene: TRBJ1-1
abundance: few
len: 17
CDR3nt: TGTGCCAGCAGCTTGAAATTGAGGACAGGCGCGAACACTGAAGCTTTCTTT
CDR3aa: CASSLKLRTGANTEAFF

d_gene: TRBD1
v_gene: TRBV4-1
j_gene: TRBJ1-2
abundance: few
len: 16
CDR3nt: TGCGCCAGCAGCCACCCTGGACAGGCGCCCTCCTATGGCTACACCTTC
CDR3aa: CASSHPGQAPSYGYTF

d_gene: TRBD1
v_gene: TRBV3-1
j_gene: TRBJ2-4
abundance: -
len: 14
CDR3nt: TGTGCCAGCAGCCAATGGGACAGGGGATACATTCAGTACTTC
CDR3aa: CASSQWDRGYIQYF

d_gene: TRBD2
v_gene: TRBV7-3
j_gene: TRBJ2-3
abundance: -
len: 17
CDR3nt: TGTGCCAGCAGCTTAGGACTAGCGGGACGTAGCACAGATACGCAGTATTTT
CDR3aa: CASSLGLAGRSTDTQYF

d_gene: TRBD2
v_gene: TRBV4-2
j_gene: TRBJ2-1
abundance: -
len: 18
CDR3nt: TGTGCCAGCAGCCAAACCCTAGCGGGAGGGGTTTTCAAAGATGAGCAGTTCTTC
CDR3aa: CASSQTLAGGVFKDEQFF

d_gene: -
v_gene: TRBV2
j_gene: TRBJ2-7
abundance: few
len: 14
CDR3nt: TGTGCCAGCAGTGGACAGAGTTTATCCTACGAGCAGTACTTC
CDR3aa: CASSGQSLSYEQYF

d_gene: -
v_gene: TRBV27
j_gene: TRBJ1-1
abundance: few
len: 15
CDR3nt: TGTGCCAGCAGTTTATTAGGCAGCGTGAACACTGAAGCTTTCTTT
CDR3aa: CASSLLGSVNTEAFF

d_gene: TRBD2
v_gene: TRBV3-1
j_gene: TRBJ2-5
abundance: -
len: 16
CDR3nt: TGTGCCAGCAGCCAAGGACTAGCGGGAGGTTTTGAGACCCAGTACTTC
CDR3aa: CASSQGLAGGFETQYF

d_gene: TRBD2
v_gene: TRBV20-1
j_gene: TRBJ2-1
abundance: -
len: 14
CDR3nt: TGCAGTGCTAGTATCGGGAGGGCCGCCAATGAGCAGTTCTTC
CDR3aa: CSASIGRAANEQFF

d_gene: -
v_gene: TRBV20-1
j_gene: TRBJ1-4
abundance: many
len: 11
CDR3nt: TGCAGTGCCTTCGTAGGGGAAAAACTGTTTTTT
CDR3aa: CSAFVGEKLFF

d_gene: -
v_gene: TRBV7-6
j_gene: TRBJ2-1
abundance: few
len: 17
CDR3nt: TGTGCCAGCAGCTTATATATTGGGTATAGCTCCTACAATGAGCAGTTCTTC
CDR3aa: CASSLYIGYSSYNEQFF

d_gene: -
v_gene: TRBV2
j_gene: TRBJ2-7
abundance: -
len: 16
CDR3nt: TGTGCCAGCAGTGAAGCCGGCGTCAGGGGCTCCTACGAGCAGTACTTC
CDR3aa: CASSEAGVRGSYEQYF

d_gene: -
v_gene: TRBV5-1
j_gene: TRBJ1-6
abundance: few
len: 14
CDR3nt: TGCGCCAGCAGCAGGATAGGGGCACGATCGACCCTCCACTTT
CDR3aa: CASSRIGARSTLHF

d_gene: -
v_gene: TRBV12-3/TRBV12-4
j_gene: TRBJ2-3
abundance: -
len: 14
CDR3nt: TGTGCCAGCAGTTTAATTCAGAGCACAGATACGCAGTATTTT
CDR3aa: CASSLIQSTDTQYF

d_gene: TRBD1
v_gene: TRBV6-2/TRBV6-3
j_gene: TRBJ2-7
abundance: once
len: 16
CDR3nt: TGTGCCAGCAGTTATTCTCTGGGGACAGGTGGCAACGAGCAGTACTTC
CDR3aa: CASSYSLGTGGNEQYF

d_gene: -
v_gene: TRBV25-1
j_gene: TRBJ2-3
abundance: -
len: 16
CDR3nt: TGTGCCAGCAGTGCCAGGACTAGGGGGGCCGGGGATACGCAGTATTTT
CDR3aa: CASSARTRGAGDTQYF

d_gene: -
v_gene: TRBV29-1
j_gene: TRBJ2-5
abundance: -
len: 11
CDR3nt: TGCAGCACAACATGGGGGGAGACCCAGTACTTC
CDR3aa: CSTTWGETQYF

d_gene: -
v_gene: TRBV7-9
j_gene: TRBJ1-1
abundance: once
len: 12
CDR3nt: TGTGCCAGCAGCGAGCAGAGGAATGAAGCTTTCTTT
CDR3aa: CASSEQRNEAFF

d_gene: TRBD2
v_gene: TRBV12-3/TRBV12-4
j_gene: TRBJ2-1
abundance: few
len: 14
CDR3nt: TGTGCCAGCACCACACTAGCGGGGAACAATGAGCAGTTCTTC
CDR3aa: CASTTLAGNNEQFF

d_gene: -
v_gene: TRBV7-2
j_gene: TRBJ2-3
abundance: few
len: 14
CDR3nt: TGTGCCAGCAGCGAACGATCAGGGTGGGATACGCAGTATTTT
CDR3aa: CASSERSGWDTQYF

d_gene: -
v_gene: TRBV4-3
j_gene: TRBJ2-3
abundance: -
len: 16
CDR3nt: TGCGCCAGCAGCCAAGATTTTGCGGGGAGCACAGATACGCAGTATTTT
CDR3aa: CASSQDFAGSTDTQYF

d_gene: TRBD1
v_gene: TRBV29-1
j_gene: TRBJ2-1
abundance: -
len: 14
CDR3nt: TGCAGCACCAGCAGGGGGCCCTCCTACAATGAGCAGTTCTTC
CDR3aa: CSTSRGPSYNEQFF

d_gene: TRBD1
v_gene: TRBV12-3/TRBV12-4
j_gene: TRBJ2-7
abundance: -
len: 13
CDR3nt: TGTGCCAGCAGTCGGGACAGTATCTACGAGCAGTACTTC
CDR3aa: CASSRDSIYEQYF

d_gene: -
v_gene: TRBV6-1
j_gene: TRBJ1-5
abundance: -
len: 15
CDR3nt: TGTGCCAGCAGCGCCGGCAGGGCGGGCAATCAGCCCCAGCATTTT
CDR3aa: CASSAGRAGNQPQHF

d_gene: TRBD2
v_gene: TRBV29-1
j_gene: TRBJ2-7
abundance: -
len: 15
CDR3nt: TGCAGCGTTGTTCCAACTAGCGGGAGGACCTACGAGCAGTACTTC
CDR3aa: CSVVPTSGRTYEQYF

d_gene: TRBD2
v_gene: TRBV27
j_gene: TRBJ2-1
abundance: -
len: 14
CDR3nt: TGTGCCAGCAGTTTAGGGACTAGCTTCAATGAGCAGTTCTTC
CDR3aa: CASSLGTSFNEQFF

d_gene: -
v_gene: TRBV4-2
j_gene: TRBJ1-2
abundance: few
len: 14
CDR3nt: TGTGCCAGCAGCCAAGTTGGATCTAACTATGGCTACACCTTC
CDR3aa: CASSQVGSNYGYTF

d_gene: -
v_gene: TRBV20-1
j_gene: TRBJ2-7
abundance: few
len: 14
CDR3nt: TGCAGTGTTTCCAGGGCCCCGCTCTCCTACGAGCAGTACTTC
CDR3aa: CSVSRAPLSYEQYF

d_gene: TRBD1
v_gene: TRBV27
j_gene: TRBJ2-7
abundance: -
len: 14
CDR3nt: TGTGCCAGCTCCGGACAGGGCGGAATCCATGAGCAGTACTTC
CDR3aa: CASSGQGGIHEQYF

d_gene: -
v_gene: TRBV12-3/TRBV12-4
j_gene: TRBJ2-7
abundance: many
len: 11
CDR3nt: TGTGCCAGCAGGGGGTTCTACGAGCAGTACTTC
CDR3aa: CASRGFYEQYF

d_gene: -
v_gene: TRBV11-2
j_gene: TRBJ2-7
abundance: -
len: 14
CDR3nt: TGTGCCAGCAGCCCAGAGTGGGGGAACCATGAGCAGTACTTC
CDR3aa: CASSPEWGNHEQYF

d_gene: -
v_gene: TRBV6-5
j_gene: TRBJ1-2
abundance: -
len: 14
CDR3nt: TGTGCCAGCAGTCCTTCCGGGAGACTGTGGGGCTACACCTTC
CDR3aa: CASSPSGRLWGYTF

d_gene: TRBD1
v_gene: TRBV7-2
j_gene: TRBJ1-2
abundance: few
len: 15
CDR3nt: TGTGCCAGCAGCTGGTCACCGGGACAGGGGTTTGGCTACACCTTC
CDR3aa: CASSWSPGQGFGYTF

d_gene: -
v_gene: TRBV6-5
j_gene: TRBJ2-7
abundance: -
len: 13
CDR3nt: TGTGCCAGCAGAGTCGACAGATACTACGAGCAGTACTTC
CDR3aa: CASRVDRYYEQYF

d_gene: -
v_gene: TRBV12-3/TRBV12-4
j_gene: TRBJ1-1
abundance: -
len: 14
CDR3nt: TGTGCCAGCAGTTACGGGACACCGGGAACTGAAGCTTTCTTT
CDR3aa: CASSYGTPGTEAFF

d_gene: -
v_gene: TRBV15
j_gene: TRBJ1-1
abundance: few
len: 17
CDR3nt: TGTGCCACCAGCAGGAGGGGTCAGGGTAAGCGGAACACTGAAGCTTTCTTT
CDR3aa: CATSRRGQGKRNTEAFF

d_gene: -
v_gene: TRBV7-9
j_gene: TRBJ1-5
abundance: few
len: 14
CDR3nt: TGTGCCAGCACCCCCGGGACGGGCAATCAGCCCCAGCATTTT
CDR3aa: CASTPGTGNQPQHF

d_gene: TRBD1
v_gene: TRBV19
j_gene: TRBJ2-7
abundance: once
len: 15
CDR3nt: TGCGCCAGTAGTCTGTCCCGGGACAGCCCCTACGAGCAGTACTTC
CDR3aa: CASSLSRDSPYEQYF

d_gene: -
v_gene: TRBV4-1
j_gene: TRBJ1-6
abundance: -
len: 18
CDR3nt: TGCGCCAGCAGCCAAGAGAAAGGCAGGGGCCTTTGGGATTCACCCCTCCACTTT
CDR3aa: CASSQEKGRGLWDSPLHF

d_gene: -
v_gene: TRBV12-3/TRBV12-4
j_gene: TRBJ2-3
abundance: few
len: 18
CDR3nt: TGTGCCAGCAGCCGCGGGAGACAGGGGATTTCCCCCACAGATACGCAGTATTTT
CDR3aa: CASSRGRQGISPTDTQYF

d_gene: -
v_gene: TRBV10-3
j_gene: TRBJ2-7
abundance: -
len: 14
CDR3nt: TGTGCCATCAGTGAGGTAAAGAGCTCCTACGAGCAGTACTTC
CDR3aa: CAISEVKSSYEQYF

d_gene: -
v_gene: TRBV6-2/TRBV6-3
j_gene: TRBJ2-5
abundance: -
len: 16
CDR3nt: TGTGCCAGCAGTGCTCGGGACCTCCCTGGGGGAGAGACCCAGTACTTC
CDR3aa: CASSARDLPGGETQYF

d_gene: TRBD2
v_gene: TRBV5-5
j_gene: TRBJ2-2
abundance: -
len: 15
CDR3nt: TGTGCCAGCAGCCCGGCTAGCGGGACCACCGGGGAGCTGTTTTTT
CDR3aa: CASSPASGTTGELFF

d_gene: -
v_gene: TRBV2
j_gene: TRBJ1-4
abundance: -
len: 13
CDR3nt: TGTGCCAGCAGTGATGCGGGTGATGAAAAACTGTTTTTT
CDR3aa: CASSDAGDEKLFF